This T cell receptor (beta chain) is from a study of blood T cell repertoires in COVID-19 (dated by TCRdb to about 2020). Some background on the complete study: The collaborator samples originated in the United States, Italy and Spain and spanned the acute and convalescent phases of COVID-19. The repertoires were made available in a free public database intended to serve as a resource for research on the immune response to SARS-CoV-2. Nearly every sample came with metadata listing a de-identified subject ID, COVID-19 status, age in years and sex. The samples were drawn from the first 160 participants of the ongoing ImmuneRACE study and from about 1,200 subjects provided by 6 global collaborators. Deeply sampled blood TCRbeta repertoires from subjects exposed to, actively infected with, or recovered from COVID-19 were included in the dataset. Where available, HLA class I and class II types were taken from metadata supplied by the sample provider and were not determined by assay-based typing. The material from the prospective study consisted of cDNA or gDNA derived from T cells, B-cell-depleted T cells, or PBMCs. The research as a whole found: Clinical and demographic metadata were provided uncurated, with the amount varying by source and participant.

TCRbeta CDR3 regions were amplified from genomic DNA using the immunoSEQ Assay, a bias-controlled multiplex PCR. Per the source publication's procedure: The number of nucleated cells in each sample was estimated by amplification of reference gene primers within the assay. Sequence reads were collapsed and filtered to measure the absolute abundance of every unique TCRbeta CDR3 rearrangement. For each sample, productive Simpson clonality was calculated as the square root of Simpson's diversity index over productive rearrangements. TCRdb obtained this table from immuneACCESS and retained in-frame rearrangements with V and J assigned. These tables miss some clones; where compared with another copy, unresolved V genes account for less than half of the shortfall, and the remainder is unexplained. D and trimming were read from the DNA, whereas the V and J calls and clone size are those reported in that table. The sample table lists 150,000 to 200,000 clones, roughly nine tenths of them with a count of one. Clones ranked in the top ten supply roughly 9.8% of the sample.

Counted from cysteine to phenylalanine, this CDR3 has 15 amino acids. Only CDR3 DNA remains: 45 bases, in frame from the first base. The germline V gene supplies CDR1 LGHNA and CDR2 YSLEER. V loses 0 bases at its end and J loses 7 bases; junction bases beyond the gene matches: 6. One collaborating source in Seattle enrolled patients while the patients were actively infected and followed the patients over time throughout the course of disease. The collaborating institutions used their own protocols to collect whole blood in K2EDTA tubes. For TCRbeta analysis, collaborators shipped samples as frozen whole blood, isolated PBMCs, or DNA extracted from either of those sample types. As to this clone: Its target antigen remains unknown. No much larger clonotype is one base removed from it; base qualities were not supplied.

This TCR was recovered from a woman aged 55-69 years with COVID-19, enrolled during active disease. What was sequenced was peripheral blood. The chain is made from TRBV4-3 and TRBJ2-3; TRBD2 agrees with 8 junctional bases. The CDR3 corresponds to CASSQDGTSQNTQYF. The nucleotide sequence reads TGCGCCAGCAGCCAAGACGGGACTAGTCAAAATACGCAGTATTTT.